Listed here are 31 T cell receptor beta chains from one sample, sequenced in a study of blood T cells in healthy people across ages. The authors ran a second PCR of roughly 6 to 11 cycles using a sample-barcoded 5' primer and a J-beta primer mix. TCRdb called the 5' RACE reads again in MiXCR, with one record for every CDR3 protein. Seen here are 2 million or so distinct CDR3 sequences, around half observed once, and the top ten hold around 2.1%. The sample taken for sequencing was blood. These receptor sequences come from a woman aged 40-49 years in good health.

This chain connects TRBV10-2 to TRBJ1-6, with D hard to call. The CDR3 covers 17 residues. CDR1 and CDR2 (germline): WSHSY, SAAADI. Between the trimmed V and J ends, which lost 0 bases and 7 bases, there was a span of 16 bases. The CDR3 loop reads CASSESARAVQNSPLHF. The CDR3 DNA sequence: TGCGCCAGCAGTGAGTCGGCTAGGGCAGTCCAGAATTCACCCCTCCACTTT.

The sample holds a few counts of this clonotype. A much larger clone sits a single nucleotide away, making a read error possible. The CDR3 sequence is CASSEYSYNEQYF. The CDR3 nucleotides are TGTGCCAGCAGCGAATACTCCTACAATGAGCAGTACTTC. This rearrangement joins TRBV7-9 to TRBJ2-1; no firm D call. The closer fit of TRBJ2-7 to the DNA end suggests the J call may be wrong. The CDR3 is made up of 13 amino acids. CDR1 is SEHNR and CDR2 is FQNEAQ in the germline V gene (reference sequence).

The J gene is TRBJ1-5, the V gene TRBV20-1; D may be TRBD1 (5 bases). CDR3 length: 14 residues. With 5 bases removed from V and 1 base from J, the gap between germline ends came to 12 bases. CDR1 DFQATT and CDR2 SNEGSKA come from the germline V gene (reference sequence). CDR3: CSARGGWSNQPQHF. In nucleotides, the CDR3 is TGCAGTGCTCGGGGGGGTTGGAGCAATCAGCCCCAGCATTTT.

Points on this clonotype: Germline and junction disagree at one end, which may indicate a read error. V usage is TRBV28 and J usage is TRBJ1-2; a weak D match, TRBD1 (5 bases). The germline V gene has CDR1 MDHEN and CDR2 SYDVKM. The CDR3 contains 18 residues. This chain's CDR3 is CACSEPRGTTPRGYGYTF. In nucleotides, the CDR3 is TGTGCCTGCAGCGAACCCCGGGGCACTACCCCCCGCGGCTATGGCTACACCTTC.

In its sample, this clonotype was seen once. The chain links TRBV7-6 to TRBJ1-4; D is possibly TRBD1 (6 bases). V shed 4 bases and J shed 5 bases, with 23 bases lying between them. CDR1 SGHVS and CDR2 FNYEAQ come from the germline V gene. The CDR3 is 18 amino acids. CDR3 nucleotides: TGTGCCAGCAGCTCCCTTCCCATTGAGGACAGAATGAATGAAAAACTGTTTTTT. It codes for CASSSLPIEDRMNEKLFF. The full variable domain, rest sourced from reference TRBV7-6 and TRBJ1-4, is GAGVSQSPRYKVTKRGQDVALRCDPISGHVSLYWYRQALGQGPEFLTYFNYEAQQDKSGLPNDRFSAERPEGSISTLTIQRTEQRDSAMYRCASSSLPIEDRMNEKLFFGSGTQLSVL.

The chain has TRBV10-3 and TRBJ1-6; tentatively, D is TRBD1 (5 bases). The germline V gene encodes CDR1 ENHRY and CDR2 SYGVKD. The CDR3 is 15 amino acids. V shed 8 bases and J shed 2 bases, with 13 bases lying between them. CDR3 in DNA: TGTGCCATCCGCCAAGGGGACCCCTATAATTCACCCCTCCACTTT. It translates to CAIRQGDPYNSPLHF.

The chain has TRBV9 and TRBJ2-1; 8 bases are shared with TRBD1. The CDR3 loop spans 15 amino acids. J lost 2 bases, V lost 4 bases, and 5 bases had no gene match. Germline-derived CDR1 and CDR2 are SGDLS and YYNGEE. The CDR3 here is CASSIGQGPYNEQFF. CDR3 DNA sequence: TGTGCCAGCAGCATAGGACAGGGACCCTACAATGAGCAGTTCTTC. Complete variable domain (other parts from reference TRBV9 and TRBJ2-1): DSGVTQTPKHLITATGQRVTLRCSPRSGDLSVYWYQQSLDQGLQFLIQYYNGEERAKGNILERFSAQQFPDLHSELNLSSLELGDSALYFCASSIGQGPYNEQFFGPGTRLTVL.

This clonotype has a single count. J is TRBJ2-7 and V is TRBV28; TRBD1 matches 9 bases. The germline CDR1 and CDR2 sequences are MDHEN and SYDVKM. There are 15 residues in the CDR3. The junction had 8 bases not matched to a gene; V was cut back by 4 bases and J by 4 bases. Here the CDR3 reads CASSSTSDRGYEQYF. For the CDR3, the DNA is TGTGCCAGCAGTTCCACCTCGGACAGGGGATACGAGCAGTACTTC.

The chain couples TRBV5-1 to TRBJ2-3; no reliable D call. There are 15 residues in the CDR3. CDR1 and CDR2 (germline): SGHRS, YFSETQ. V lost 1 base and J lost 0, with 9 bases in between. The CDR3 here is CASSLSTTSTDTQYF. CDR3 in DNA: TGCGCCAGCAGCTTGAGCACAACTAGCACAGATACGCAGTATTTT.

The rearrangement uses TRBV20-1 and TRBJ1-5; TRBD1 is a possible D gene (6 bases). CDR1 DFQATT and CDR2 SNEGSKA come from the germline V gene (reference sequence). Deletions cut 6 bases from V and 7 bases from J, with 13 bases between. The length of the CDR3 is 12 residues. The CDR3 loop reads CSAGGFGQPQHF. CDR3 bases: TGCAGTGCGGGGGGCTTCGGGCAGCCCCAGCATTTT.

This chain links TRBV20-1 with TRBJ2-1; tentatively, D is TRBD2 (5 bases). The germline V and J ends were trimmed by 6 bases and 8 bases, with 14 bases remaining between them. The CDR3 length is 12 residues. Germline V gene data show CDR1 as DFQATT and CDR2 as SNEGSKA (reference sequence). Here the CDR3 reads CSATPSSHEQFF. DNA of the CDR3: TGCAGTGCAACACCTAGCAGCCATGAGCAGTTCTTC.

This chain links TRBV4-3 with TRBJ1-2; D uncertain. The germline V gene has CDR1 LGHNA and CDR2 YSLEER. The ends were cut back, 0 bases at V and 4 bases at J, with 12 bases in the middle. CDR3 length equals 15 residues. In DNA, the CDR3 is TGCGCCAGCAGCCAAGAAGACCGGGGTGGCTATGGCTACACCTTC. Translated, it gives CASSQEDRGGYGYTF.

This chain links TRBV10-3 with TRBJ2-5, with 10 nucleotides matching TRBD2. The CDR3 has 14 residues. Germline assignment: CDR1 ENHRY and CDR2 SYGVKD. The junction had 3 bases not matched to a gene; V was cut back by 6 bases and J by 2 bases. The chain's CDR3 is CAISRSGGQETQYF. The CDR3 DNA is TGTGCCATCAGCCGTAGCGGGGGGCAAGAGACCCAGTACTTC.

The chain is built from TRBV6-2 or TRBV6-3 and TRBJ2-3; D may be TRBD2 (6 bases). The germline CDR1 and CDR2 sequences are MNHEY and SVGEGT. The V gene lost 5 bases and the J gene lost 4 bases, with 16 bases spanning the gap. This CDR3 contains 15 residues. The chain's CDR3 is CASSLGGEWPDTQYF. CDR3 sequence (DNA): TGTGCCAGCAGTCTGGGCGGGGAGTGGCCAGATACGCAGTATTTT.

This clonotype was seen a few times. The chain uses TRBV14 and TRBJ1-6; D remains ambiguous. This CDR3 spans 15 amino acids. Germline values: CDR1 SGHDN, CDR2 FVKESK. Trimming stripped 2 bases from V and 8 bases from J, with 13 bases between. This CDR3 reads CASSQHRASDSPLHF. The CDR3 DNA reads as TGTGCCAGCAGCCAACACCGGGCGTCGGATTCACCCCTCCACTTT. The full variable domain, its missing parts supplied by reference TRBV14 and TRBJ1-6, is EAGVTQFPSHSVIEKGQTVTLRCDPISGHDNLYWYRRVMGKEIKFLLHFVKESKQDESGMPNNRFLAERTGGTYSTLKVQPAELEDSGVYFCASSQHRASDSPLHFGNGTRLTVT.

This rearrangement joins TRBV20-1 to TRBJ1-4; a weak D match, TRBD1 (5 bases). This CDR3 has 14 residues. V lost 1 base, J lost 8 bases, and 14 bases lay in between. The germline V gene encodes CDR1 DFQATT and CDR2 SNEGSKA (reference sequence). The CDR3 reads CSARGPPGGEKLFF. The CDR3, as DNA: TGCAGTGCTAGAGGTCCCCCCGGGGGGGAAAAACTGTTTTTT.

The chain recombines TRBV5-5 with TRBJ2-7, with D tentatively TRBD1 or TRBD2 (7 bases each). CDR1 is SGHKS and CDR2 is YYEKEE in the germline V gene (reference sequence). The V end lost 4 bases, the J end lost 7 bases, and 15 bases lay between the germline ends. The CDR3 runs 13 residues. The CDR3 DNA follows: TGTGCCAGCAGCCTCGGGACAGCGGGAGAGCAGTACTTC. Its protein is CASSLGTAGEQYF.

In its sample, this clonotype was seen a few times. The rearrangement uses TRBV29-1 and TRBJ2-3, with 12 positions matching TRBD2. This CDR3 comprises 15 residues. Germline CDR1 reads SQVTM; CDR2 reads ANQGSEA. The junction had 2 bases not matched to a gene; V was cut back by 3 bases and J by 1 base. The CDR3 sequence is CSVDTSGGRTDTQYF. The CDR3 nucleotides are TGCAGCGTTGACACTAGCGGGGGGCGCACAGATACGCAGTATTTT.

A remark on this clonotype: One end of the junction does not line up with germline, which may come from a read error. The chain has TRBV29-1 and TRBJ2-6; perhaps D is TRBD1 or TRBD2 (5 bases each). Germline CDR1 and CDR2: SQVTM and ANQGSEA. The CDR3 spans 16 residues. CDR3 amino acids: CSVSGDGFSGTNVLTF. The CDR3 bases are TGCAGCGTAAGTGGGGACGGATTCTCTGGGACCAACGTCCTGACTTTC.

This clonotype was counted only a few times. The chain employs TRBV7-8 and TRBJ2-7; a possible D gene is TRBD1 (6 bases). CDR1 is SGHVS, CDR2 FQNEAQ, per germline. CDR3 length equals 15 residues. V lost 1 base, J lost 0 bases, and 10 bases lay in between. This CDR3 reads CASSLDPRGSYEQYF. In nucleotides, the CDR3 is TGTGCCAGCAGCTTAGACCCCAGGGGCTCCTACGAGCAGTACTTC.

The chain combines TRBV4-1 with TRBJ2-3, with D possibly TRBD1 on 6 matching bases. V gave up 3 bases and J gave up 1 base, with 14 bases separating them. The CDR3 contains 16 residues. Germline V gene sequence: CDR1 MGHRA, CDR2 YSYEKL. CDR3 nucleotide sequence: TGCGCCAGCAGCCACCACCCAGGGGAAGGCACAGATACGCAGTATTTT. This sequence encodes CASSHHPGEGTDTQYF.

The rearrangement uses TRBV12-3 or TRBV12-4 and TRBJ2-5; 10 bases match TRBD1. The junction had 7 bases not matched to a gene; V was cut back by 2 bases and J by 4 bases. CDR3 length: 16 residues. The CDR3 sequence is CASSLRQGAPVETQYF. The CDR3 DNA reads TGTGCCAGCAGTTTACGACAGGGGGCTCCTGTAGAGACCCAGTACTTC.

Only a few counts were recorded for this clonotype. CDR3 DNA: TGTGCCAGCAGTTACGCTAGCGGGGGGGCAGATACGCAGTATTTT. Translating it yields CASSYASGGADTQYF. The V call is TRBV6-2 or TRBV6-3, the J call TRBJ2-3; TRBD2 matches 12 bases. Germline V lookup: CDR1 MNHEY, CDR2 SVGEGT. This CDR3 has 15 residues. The V gene end was trimmed by 2 bases and the J gene end by 4 bases; junction bases not matched to a gene: 1.

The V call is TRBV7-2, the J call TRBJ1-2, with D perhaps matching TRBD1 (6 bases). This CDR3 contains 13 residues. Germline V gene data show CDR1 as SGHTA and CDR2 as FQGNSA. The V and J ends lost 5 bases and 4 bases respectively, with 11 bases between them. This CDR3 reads CASSHREGYGYTF. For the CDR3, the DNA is TGTGCCAGCAGCCACAGGGAGGGCTATGGCTACACCTTC.

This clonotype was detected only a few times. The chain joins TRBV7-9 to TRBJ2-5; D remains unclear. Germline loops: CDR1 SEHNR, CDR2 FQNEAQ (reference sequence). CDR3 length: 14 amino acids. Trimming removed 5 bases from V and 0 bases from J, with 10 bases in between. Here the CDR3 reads CASSPLPDQETQYF. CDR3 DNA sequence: TGTGCCAGCAGCCCACTCCCGGACCAAGAGACCCAGTACTTC.

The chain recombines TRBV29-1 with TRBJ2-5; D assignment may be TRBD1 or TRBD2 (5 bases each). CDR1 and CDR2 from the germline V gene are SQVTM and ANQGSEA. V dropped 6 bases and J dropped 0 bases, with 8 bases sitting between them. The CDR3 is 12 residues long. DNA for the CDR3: TGCAGCGTGGGACGGTACCAAGAGACCCAGTACTTC. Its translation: CSVGRYQETQYF.

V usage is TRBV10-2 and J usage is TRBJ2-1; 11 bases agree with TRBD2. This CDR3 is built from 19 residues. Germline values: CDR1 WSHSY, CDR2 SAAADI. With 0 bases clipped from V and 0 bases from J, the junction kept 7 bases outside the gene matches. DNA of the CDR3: TGCGCCAGCAGTGAGTCCGGCCTAGCGGGGGGAAGCTCCTACAATGAGCAGTTCTTC. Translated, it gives CASSESGLAGGSSYNEQFF.

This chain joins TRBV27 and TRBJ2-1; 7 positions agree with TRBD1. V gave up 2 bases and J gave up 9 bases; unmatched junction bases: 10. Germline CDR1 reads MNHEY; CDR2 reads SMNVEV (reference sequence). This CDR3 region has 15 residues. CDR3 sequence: CASSLITTGSTEQFF. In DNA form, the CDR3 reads TGTGCCAGCAGTTTAATAACGACAGGGTCCACTGAGCAGTTCTTC.

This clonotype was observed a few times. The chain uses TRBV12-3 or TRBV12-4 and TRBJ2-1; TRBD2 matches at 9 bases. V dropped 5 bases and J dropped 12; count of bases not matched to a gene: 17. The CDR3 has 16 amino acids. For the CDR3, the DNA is TGTGCCAGCAGTCCGACCTCGACTAGCGGAACGTACGGGCAGTTCTTC. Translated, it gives CASSPTSTSGTYGQFF.

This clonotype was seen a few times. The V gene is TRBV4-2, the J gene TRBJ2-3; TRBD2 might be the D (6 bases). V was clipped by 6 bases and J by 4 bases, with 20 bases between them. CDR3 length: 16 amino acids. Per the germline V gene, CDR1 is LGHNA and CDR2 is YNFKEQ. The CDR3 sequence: CASSSTVGTYADTQYF. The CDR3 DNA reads TGTGCCAGCAGTTCTACGGTCGGGACTTACGCAGATACGCAGTATTTT.

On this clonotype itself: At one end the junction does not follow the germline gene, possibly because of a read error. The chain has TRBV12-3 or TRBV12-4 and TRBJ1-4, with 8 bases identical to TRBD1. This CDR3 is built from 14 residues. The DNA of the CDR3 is TGCGCCAGCAGCCTGACAGGGGCTAATGAAAAACTGTTTTTT. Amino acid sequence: CASSLTGANEKLFF.